This record concerns one T cell receptor beta chain sequence. Via MiXCR, TCRdb re-called the PCR reads, giving one row per CDR3 protein. The data contain around 94,000 distinct CDR3 sequences, around 53% of them singletons. This specimen belongs to a study of CDR3 diversity in severe acne. This TCR was sampled from a male donor with acne. The sequenced material came from blood.

The CDR3 DNA follows: TGTGCCAGCAGCTTTGACTTTGGAACAGCGAAAACCTACGAGCAGTACTTC. Protein product: CASSFDFGTAKTYEQYF. This rearrangement joins TRBV7-9 to TRBJ2-7; D gene unclear. Germline lookup yields CDR1 SEHNR and CDR2 FQNEAQ (reference sequence). Trimming removed 3 bases from V and 2 bases from J, with 20 bases in between. CDR3 size: 17 residues.